This section outlines one T cell receptor beta chain sequence together with its context. TCRbeta library preparation incorporated unique molecular identifiers. Via MiXCR, TCRdb re-called the PCR reads, giving one row per CDR3 protein. The sample has 27,000 or so distinct CDR3 sequences; 15% to 20% are singletons. The sample comes from a study of T-cell reconstitution after alpha-beta-depleted transplantation in children. The source was PBMCs, mostly from graft donor cells, collected 60 days after TCRalphabeta/CD19-depleted stem cell transplant. The origin of this receptor is a male patient between 2 and 10 years old who had a stem cell transplant for acute lymphoblastic leukemia, so the T cells may come from the graft donor.

CDR3 sequence: CASSPGDRHPFF. Here the CDR3 DNA reads TGTGCCAGCAGCCCCGGGGATCGGCACCCGTTTTTT. The rearrangement uses TRBV7-9 and TRBJ1-4; D unresolved. V was clipped by 5 bases and J by 16 bases, with 17 bases between them. The CDR3 length is 12 residues. Germline V gene sequence: CDR1 SEHNR, CDR2 FQNEAQ (reference sequence).